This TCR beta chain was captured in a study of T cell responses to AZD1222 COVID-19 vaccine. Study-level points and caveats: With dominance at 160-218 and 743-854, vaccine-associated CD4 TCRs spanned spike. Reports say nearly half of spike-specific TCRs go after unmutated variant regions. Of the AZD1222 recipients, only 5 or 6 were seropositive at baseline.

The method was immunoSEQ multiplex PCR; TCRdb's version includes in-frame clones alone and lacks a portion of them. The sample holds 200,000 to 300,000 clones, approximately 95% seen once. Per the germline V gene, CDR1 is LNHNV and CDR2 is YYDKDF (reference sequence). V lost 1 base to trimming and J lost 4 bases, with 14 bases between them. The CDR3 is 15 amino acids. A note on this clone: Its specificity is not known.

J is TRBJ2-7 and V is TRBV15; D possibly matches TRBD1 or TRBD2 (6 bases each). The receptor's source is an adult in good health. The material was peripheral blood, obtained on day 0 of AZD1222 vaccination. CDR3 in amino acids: CATSRVTGALYEQYF. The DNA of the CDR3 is TGTGCCACCAGCAGAGTGACGGGGGCACTGTACGAGCAGTACTTC.